This TCR beta chain is drawn from a study of blood T cell repertoires in COVID-19. Sequencing used immunoSEQ multiplex PCR; TCRdb keeps in-frame clones, though not all of them. The sample shows some 140,000 clones, approximately 80% of them seen only once. Germline V CDR1 and CDR2: SGHTA, FQGTGA. CDR3 length: 14 residues. V was pared by 1 base and J by 5 bases, with 11 bases between. This sequence originates from a woman aged 55-69 years with active or convalescent COVID-19. The sample comprised peripheral blood. V and J are TRBV7-3 and TRBJ2-5, with TRBD2 as a possible D gene (5 bases). The CDR3 region is CASSLSTRGETQYF. CDR3 coding DNA: TGTGCCAGCAGCTTAAGTACCAGAGGGGAGACCCAGTACTTC.